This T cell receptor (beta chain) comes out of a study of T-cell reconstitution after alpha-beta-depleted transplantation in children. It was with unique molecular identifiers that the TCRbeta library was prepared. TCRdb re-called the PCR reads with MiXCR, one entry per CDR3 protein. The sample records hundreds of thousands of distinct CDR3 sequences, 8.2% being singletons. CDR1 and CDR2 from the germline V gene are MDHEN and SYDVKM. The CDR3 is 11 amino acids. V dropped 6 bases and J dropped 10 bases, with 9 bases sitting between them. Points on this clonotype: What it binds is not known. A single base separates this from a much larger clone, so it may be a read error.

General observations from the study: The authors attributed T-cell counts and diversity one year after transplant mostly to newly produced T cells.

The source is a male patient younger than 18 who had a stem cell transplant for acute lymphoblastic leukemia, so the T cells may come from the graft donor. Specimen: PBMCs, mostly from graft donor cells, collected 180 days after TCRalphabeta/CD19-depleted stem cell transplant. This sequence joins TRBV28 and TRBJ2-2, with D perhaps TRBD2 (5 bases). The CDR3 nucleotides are TGTGCCAGCAGCAGTGGACTGGAGCTGTTTTTT. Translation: CASSSGLELFF.